This entry lists 4 T cell receptor beta chains sequenced from one sample in a study of blood T cells in healthy people across ages (dated by TCRdb to between 2014 and 2017). Library preparation employed 5' RACE. The sample was run on an Illumina HiSeq 2500. A second about 6 to 11 cycle PCR used a sample-barcoded 5' primer and a J-beta primer mix. The raw public data were reprocessed by TCRdb itself: fastp quality trimming at Q25, MiXCR clonotype calling, in-frame beta chains only. Each record represents a unique CDR3 protein, reported with the most common genes and DNA among its rows. This sample has about 930,000 distinct CDR3 sequences in its table, and 25% to 30% of those were observed once. The ten largest clones represent 10% to 13% of the sample. These data were also filed under a second study, of T cells of mothers and their children.

Material for sequencing was blood. Receptor source: a middle-aged woman in good health.

A few counts support this clonotype. This chain links TRBV20-1 with TRBJ1-5, with 8 positions matching TRBD1. V gave up 3 bases and J gave up 7 bases; unmatched junction bases: 8. The CDR3 is 14 amino acids. CDR1 DFQATT and CDR2 SNEGSKA come from the germline V gene (reference sequence). The chain's CDR3 is CSASGQGVGQPQHF. As DNA, the CDR3 is TGCAGTGCTAGCGGACAGGGAGTAGGGCAGCCCCAGCATTTT.

This clonotype was recorded only once. A much larger clone is a single base away; this may be a read error. The chain couples TRBV7-2 to TRBJ1-1; D is uncertain. Germline V gene data show CDR1 as SGHTA and CDR2 as FQGNSA. The CDR3 is made up of 13 amino acids. Trimming removed 3 bases at V and 2 bases at J, with 7 bases between. The CDR3 sequence: CASSFEPNTEAFF. DNA for the CDR3: TGTGCCAGCAGCTTTGAGCCCAACACTGAAGCTTTCTTT.

The V gene is TRBV4-2, the J gene TRBJ2-6; unclear D gene. CDR1 LGHNA and CDR2 YNFKEQ come from the germline V gene. This CDR3 is built from 9 residues. Trimming removed 1 base from V and 18 bases from J, with 4 bases in between. CDR3 loop: CASSQVETF. CDR3 nucleotides: TGTGCCAGCAGCCAAGTGGAGACTTTC.

This clonotype was seen a few times. The genes are TRBV12-3 or TRBV12-4 and TRBJ2-5; D may be TRBD2 (5 bases). The V and J ends lost 8 bases and 7 bases respectively, with 20 bases between them. The CDR3 sequence is 14 residues long. CDR3 sequence (DNA): TGTGCCAGCGGCCCAGGAGGCAGATCGGGGACCCAGTACTTC. This translates into CASGPGGRSGTQYF.